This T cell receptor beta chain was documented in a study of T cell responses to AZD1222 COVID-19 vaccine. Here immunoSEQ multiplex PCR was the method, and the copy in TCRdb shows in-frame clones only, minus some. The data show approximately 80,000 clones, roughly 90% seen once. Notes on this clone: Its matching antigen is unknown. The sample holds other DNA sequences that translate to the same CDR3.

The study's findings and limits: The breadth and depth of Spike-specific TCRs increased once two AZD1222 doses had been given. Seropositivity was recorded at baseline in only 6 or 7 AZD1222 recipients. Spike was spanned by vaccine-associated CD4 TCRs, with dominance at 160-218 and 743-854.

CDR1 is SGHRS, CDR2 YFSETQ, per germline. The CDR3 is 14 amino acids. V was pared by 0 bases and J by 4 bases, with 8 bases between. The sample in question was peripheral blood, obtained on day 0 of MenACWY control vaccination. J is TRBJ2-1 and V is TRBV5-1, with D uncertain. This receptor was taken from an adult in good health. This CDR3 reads CASSLGQAYNEQFF. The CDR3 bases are TGCGCCAGCAGCTTGGGACAAGCGTACAATGAGCAGTTCTTC.